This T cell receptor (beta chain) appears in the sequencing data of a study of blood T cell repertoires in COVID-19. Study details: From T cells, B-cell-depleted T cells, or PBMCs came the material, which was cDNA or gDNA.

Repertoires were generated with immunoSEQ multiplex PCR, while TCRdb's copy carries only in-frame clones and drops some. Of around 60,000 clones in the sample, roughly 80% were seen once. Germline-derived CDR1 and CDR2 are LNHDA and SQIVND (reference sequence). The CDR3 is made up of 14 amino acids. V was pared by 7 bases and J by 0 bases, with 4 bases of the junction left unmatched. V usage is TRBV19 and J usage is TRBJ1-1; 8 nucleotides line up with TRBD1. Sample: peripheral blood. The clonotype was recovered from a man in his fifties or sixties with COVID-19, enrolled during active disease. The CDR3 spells CASKQGGLNTEAFF. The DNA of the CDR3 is TGTGCCAGTAAACAGGGGGGTTTGAACACTGAAGCTTTCTTT.